The clone carrying this T cell receptor beta chain was counted a few times. What it recognizes is unknown. The sample belongs to a study of T-cell memory formation after mild COVID-19. Study context: Largely donor-specific sequence clusters came from a couple of donors. General study findings and limits: Clones that got smaller from day 15 to 85 had even CD4/CD8, while clones growing later tipped toward CD4+. Cross-reactive memory seemingly joined, as some responding clones were found in pre-infection memory.

The V end was cut by 5 bases, the J end by 4 bases, with 11 bases between. The V gene's germline CDR1 is MNHNY and CDR2 SVGAGI (reference sequence). There are 13 residues in the CDR3. TCR alpha and TCR beta cDNA libraries carrying sample barcodes and UMIs came from 5'RACE with constant-segment primers. TCRdb re-analysed the 5' RACE reads in MiXCR, keeping a single row per CDR3 protein. The sample records hundreds of thousands of distinct CDR3 sequences, around 15% being singletons. Source material: PBMCs or a T cell subset sorted from them (not recorded which). This chain links TRBV6-6 with TRBJ1-2, with no clear D. The sequence came from a man aged 18 to 29 who had mild COVID-19 (a few samples of this study predate the infection). Cell type and time point are not known. The CDR3 DNA reads TGTGCCAGCAGTCCCGTGACAATCTATGGCTACACCTTC. Its protein is CASSPVTIYGYTF.